This section outlines one T cell receptor beta chain sequence together with its context. The antigen is unknown. This specimen comes from a study of graft-versus-host responses after intestinal transplantation. About the research overall: Transplants were multivisceral, liver-intestinal, or isolated intestinal.

The V gene end was trimmed by 8 bases and the J gene end by 5 bases; junction bases not matched to a gene: 14. CDR1 SGHTS and CDR2 YDEGEE come from the germline V gene. This CDR3 contains 15 residues. Assay used: immunoSEQ multiplex PCR; TCRdb lists only in-frame clones, some missing. The data show over 65,000 clones, around 92% seen once. Findings and caveats of the study: The presence of high graft-versus-host to host-versus-graft clonal ratios in allografts characterized patients with graft-donor T cell macrochimerism.

The source material was PBMCs, sampled 98 days after intestinal transplantation. This receptor was taken from a human patient who received an intestinal transplant, so some T cells may come from the graft donor. The chain combines TRBV5-8 with TRBJ2-5; 8 positions match TRBD1. The CDR3 loop is CARTIRSGQGETQYF. The CDR3 coding sequence is TGTGCCAGAACAATTCGTTCAGGACAGGGTGAGACCCAGTACTTC.